These T cell receptor beta chains were read from a single sample in a study of T cell changes during pregnancy in multiple sclerosis. Data came from immunoSEQ multiplex PCR; TCRdb stores just in-frame clones and leaves some out. Among tens of thousands of clones listed, around 94% were seen once. Sequenced material: CD8+ T cells from peripheral blood mononuclear cells, taken after pregnancy. The receptors were gathered from a female donor with multiple sclerosis, enrolled in a pregnancy study. CDR3s include the opening cysteine and the closing phenylalanine or tryptophan. D genes are given only for firm matches. Where a row states a size, it is once, few, many or the class of an expanded clone; other rows omit it.

>TRBV28|NA|TRBJ2-7|NA
TGTGCCAGCAGAGATAAACAGGGCTACGAGCAGTACTTC
CASRDKQGYEQYF
>TRBV29-1|NA|TRBJ2-7|NA
TGCAGCGTTGAGGCCTCGACCTACGAGCAGTACTTC
CSVEASTYEQYF
>TRBV27|TRBD1|TRBJ2-3|NA
TGTGCCAGCAGTTACCTGGGACAGGAGACTGGTTCTAGCACAGATACGCAGTATTTT
CASSYLGQETGSSTDTQYF
>TRBV19|NA|TRBJ2-1|NA
TGTGCCGTTTCGGACAGCTCCTACAATGAGCAGTTCTTC
CAVSDSSYNEQFF
>TRBV5-5|NA|TRBJ2-7|NA
TGTGCCAGCAGCTTCACCCGGGACGAGCAGTACTTC
CASSFTRDEQYF
>TRBV27|TRBD1|TRBJ2-3|NA
TGTGCCAGCAGTTTCCCGGGACAGGGTAGCACAGATACGCAGTATTTT
CASSFPGQGSTDTQYF
>TRBV29-1|TRBD1|TRBJ2-7|NA
TGCAGCGTAAGGGACAGCCGAACCTACGAGCAGTACTTC
CSVRDSRTYEQYF
>TRBV5-4|NA|TRBJ2-2|NA
TGTGCCAGCAGCCGGGCTCCGGAGGGATTTTCGAACACCGGGGAGCTGTTTTTT
CASSRAPEGFSNTGELFF
>TRBV19|TRBD2|TRBJ2-7|NA
TGTGCCAGTAGTATACAACCCTTCGCTAGCGGGCGCTCCTACGAGCAGTACTTC
CASSIQPFASGRSYEQYF
>TRBV2|NA|TRBJ1-5|NA
TGTGCCAGCAGTGAAGGAGGCAATCAGCCCCAGCATTTT
CASSEGGNQPQHF
>TRBV11-2|NA|TRBJ2-7|NA
TGTGCCAGCAGCTCAAAGCAGACGGGCTCCTACGAGCAGTACTTC
CASSSKQTGSYEQYF
>TRBV5-1|NA|TRBJ2-1|NA
TGCGCCAGCAGCTCTAGAACCGGCCCTAATGAGCAGTTCTTC
CASSSRTGPNEQFF
>TRBV7-9|TRBD1|TRBJ2-2|once
TGTGCCAGCAGCTCCGGGACAGGGGATAACACCGGGGAGCTGTTTTTT
CASSSGTGDNTGELFF
>TRBV25-1|TRBD1|TRBJ1-4|NA
TGTGCCAGCAGGGCCCCGGGACAGGAGAATGAAAAACTGTTTTTT
CASRAPGQENEKLFF
>TRBV27|NA|TRBJ1-4|NA
TGTGCCAGCATGAGACTAAACAGGGTCGATGAAAAACTGTTTTTT
CASMRLNRVDEKLFF
>TRBV19|NA|TRBJ2-7|NA
TGTGCCAGTAGTTCCGGGTCCCATTACGAGCAGTACTTC
CASSSGSHYEQYF
>TRBV5-1|NA|TRBJ1-4|NA
TGCGCCAGCAGCTTGGAAGGGGGGGCTGAAAAACTGTTTTTT
CASSLEGGAEKLFF
>TRBV5-6|TRBD1|TRBJ2-3|NA
TGTGCCAGCAGCTCCTCCCCGGGACAGGGGGGCACAGATACGCAGTATTTT
CASSSSPGQGGTDTQYF
>TRBV28|TRBD2|TRBJ2-2|NA
TGTGCCAGCACCGGAGAACTAGCGGGAGCATCCGGGGAGCTGTTTTTT
CASTGELAGASGELFF
>TRBV27|TRBD1|TRBJ2-7|NA
TGTGCCAGCAGTCCCGGGACAGTCTCCGAGCAGTACTTC
CASSPGTVSEQYF
>TRBV5-4|NA|TRBJ1-2|few
TGTGCCAGCAGCCCCCCCTCGGCTAACTATGGCTACACCTTC
CASSPPSANYGYTF
>TRBV5-1|TRBD2|TRBJ2-1|NA
TGCGCCAGCAGCGTTCCGGGACTAGCGGGAGTTGTTGAGCAGTTCTTC
CASSVPGLAGVVEQFF
>TRBV5-1|NA|TRBJ2-1|once
TGCGCCAGCAGCTTGATGCCCCTAGCCCCCCGGTTCTTC
CASSLMPLAPRFF
>TRBV19|TRBD1|TRBJ2-1|once
TGTGCCATTACACCGGGACAGGGGGCCGGTGAGCAGTTCTTC
CAITPGQGAGEQFF
>TRBV27|TRBD1|TRBJ2-7|NA
TGTGCCAGCAGTTTAGCGGGACAGGGCACCTACGAGCAGTACTTC
CASSLAGQGTYEQYF
>TRBV5-8|TRBD2|TRBJ2-2|NA
TGTGCCAGCAGCATCAGCGGGAGGGCCCACACCGGGGAGCTGTTTTTT
CASSISGRAHTGELFF
>TRBV18|NA|TRBJ1-1|NA
TGTGCCAGCTCGCTCATGACAAAACCTGCAGGAGCTTTCTTT
CASSLMTKPAGAFF
>TRBV2|TRBD2|TRBJ2-7|NA
TGTGCCAGCAGTGATCCTCGAGGGACTAGCGGGAGGGCCTCCTACGAGCAGTACTTC
CASSDPRGTSGRASYEQYF
>TRBV29-1|NA|TRBJ1-2|once
TGCAGCGTTCGGGACAATTACTATGGCTACACCTTC
CSVRDNYYGYTF
>TRBV4-1|TRBD1|TRBJ1-1|once
TGCGCCAGCAGCCAAGTTCGGGACAGGGCCCTCGATTTT
CASSQVRDRALDF
>TRBV7-9|NA|TRBJ1-1|NA
TGTGCCAGCAGCTTAGTTCAGGGGATGGGGACTGAAGCTTTCTTT
CASSLVQGMGTEAFF
>TRBV4-2|TRBD2|TRBJ2-1|NA
TGTGCCAGCAGCCAAGATGCTAGCGGGCCTTACAATGAGCAGTTCTTC
CASSQDASGPYNEQFF
>TRBV19|TRBD1|TRBJ1-2|NA
TGTGCCAGTAGTCACAGGGGGCGCAACTATGGCTACACCTTC
CASSHRGRNYGYTF
>TRBV2|TRBD1|TRBJ2-7|NA
TGTGCCAGCAGTGCGGACAGGACTGGGAACGAGCAGTACTTC
CASSADRTGNEQYF
>TRBV11-2|NA|TRBJ1-4|once
TGTGCCAGCAGCTTAGGGGGGGGCTCGGAACTGTTTTTT
CASSLGGGSELFF
>TRBV9|TRBD2|TRBJ2-7|NA
TGTGCCAGCAGCATGCGGGAGTCCACCTACGAGCAGTACTTC
CASSMRESTYEQYF
>TRBV5-1|TRBD1|TRBJ1-1|NA
TGCGCCAGCAGCTTGTGGCAGGGGGACACTGAAGCTTTCTTT
CASSLWQGDTEAFF
>TRBV27|TRBD1|TRBJ2-1|NA
TGTGCCAGCAGTTTGAGGCAGGGGGTTTACAATGAGCAGTTCTTC
CASSLRQGVYNEQFF
>TRBV19|TRBD2|TRBJ2-1|NA
TGTGCCAGTAGTATAGGTCTAGCGGGATTGGATGAGCAGTTCTTC
CASSIGLAGLDEQFF
>TRBV7-8|TRBD1|TRBJ2-1|NA
TGTGCCAGCAGCTGGGACAGGGCCCATTACAATGAGCAGTTCTTC
CASSWDRAHYNEQFF